The present entry profiles one T cell receptor (beta chain) with its context. The CDR3 loop spans 13 amino acids. V lost 0 bases and J lost 6, with 11 bases in between. Germline V lookup: CDR1 GTSNPN, CDR2 SVGIG (reference sequence). The sample originates from a study of cytomegalovirus exposure and HLA in healthy donors. Libraries were prepared by immunoSEQ multiplex PCR; TCRdb keeps only in-frame clonotypes and omits some of them. The sample includes under 250,000 clones, about 90% of them seen just once. The sequenced sample was PBMCs. This TCR was recovered from a man aged 18-30 years in good health and CMV-seropositive. This rearrangement joins TRBV30 to TRBJ1-1; unclear D gene. The CDR3 is CAWSVRVRAEAFF. The CDR3 bases are TGTGCCTGGAGTGTTCGAGTAAGAGCTGAAGCTTTCTTT.